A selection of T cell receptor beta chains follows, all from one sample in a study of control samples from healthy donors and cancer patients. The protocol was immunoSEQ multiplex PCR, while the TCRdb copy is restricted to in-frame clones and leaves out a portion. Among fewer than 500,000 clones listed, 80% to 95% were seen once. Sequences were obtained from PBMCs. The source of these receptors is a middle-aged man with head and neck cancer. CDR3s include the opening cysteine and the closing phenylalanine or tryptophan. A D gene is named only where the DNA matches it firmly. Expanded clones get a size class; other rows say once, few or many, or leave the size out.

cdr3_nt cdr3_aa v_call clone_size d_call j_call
TGTGCCAGCAGTTTATCAGGGGGCGCGCCGGGCTACACCTTC CASSLSGGAPGYTF TRBV28 NA TRBD1 TRBJ1-2
TGTGCCAGCAGTCCTCTGGACAGCCATGAGCAGTTCTTC CASSPLDSHEQFF TRBV7-3 NA NA TRBJ2-1
TGTGCCAGCGGTCTGACCCGGGACCGCACAGATACGCAGTATTTT CASGLTRDRTDTQYF TRBV9 NA NA TRBJ2-3
TGTGCCAGCAGCGCTCATAACAATGAGCAGTTCTTC CASSAHNNEQFF TRBV7-3 once NA TRBJ2-1
TGTGCCAGCAGGCAGACAGGGGAGAATCAGCCCCAGCATTTT CASRQTGENQPQHF TRBV6-5 NA TRBD1 TRBJ1-5
TGCGCCAGCAGCCAAGGTTCGGGGGGTCTACAAGAGACCCAGTACTTC CASSQGSGGLQETQYF TRBV4-3 NA TRBD2 TRBJ2-5
TGTGCCACCAGCAGAGAGATAAGGGGAGGGGGCAATCAGCCCCAGCATTTT CATSREIRGGGNQPQHF TRBV15 NA NA TRBJ1-5
TGCAGCGTTGCCGATCAGGGGTCTGAAGCTTTCTTT CSVADQGSEAFF TRBV29-1 NA NA TRBJ1-1
TGTGCCAGCAGCTTAAGTGTGGAATCGACCCAGTACTTC CASSLSVESTQYF TRBV7-3 NA NA TRBJ2-5
TGTGCCATCAGTGAGCCGGGACTAGCGGGCACAGATACGCAGTATTTT CAISEPGLAGTDTQYF TRBV10-3 NA TRBD2 TRBJ2-3
TGCAGCGATTCCCAGGGGGCCGGCTATGGCTACACCTTC CSDSQGAGYGYTF TRBV29-1 NA TRBD1 TRBJ1-2
TGTGCCAGCAGTTTAGTGGGACTAGAGTACGCTAGCTACGAGCAGTACTTC CASSLVGLEYASYEQYF TRBV28 NA TRBD2 TRBJ2-7
TGTGCCAGCAGTTTAACCCGGGTCGCGAGACCTTACAATGAGCAGTTCTTC CASSLTRVARPYNEQFF TRBV27 once NA TRBJ2-1
TGTGCCAGCAGCGTGGGCGGACAGGGGGGCACTGAAGCTTTCTTT CASSVGGQGGTEAFF TRBV9 NA TRBD1 TRBJ1-1
TGTGCCAGCAGCTTGGTCGGGGTCCCTGAAGCTTTCTTT CASSLVGVPEAFF TRBV5-4 few NA TRBJ1-1
TGTGCCAGCAGCCAAGAGGCAGGGACCCCCTATGGCTACACCTTC CASSQEAGTPYGYTF TRBV3-1/TRBV3-2 NA NA TRBJ1-2
TGCGCCAGCCGACAGGAAGCAATCTACGAGCAGTACTTC CASRQEAIYEQYF TRBV10-2 few NA TRBJ2-7
TGTGCCATCAGGACTAGCTCGGGCTACGAGCAGTACTTC CAIRTSSGYEQYF TRBV10-3 once TRBD2 TRBJ2-7
TGTGCCAGCAGCTTAGAAGGGGGACTCCCCTACAATGAGCAGTTCTTC CASSLEGGLPYNEQFF TRBV7-3 NA NA TRBJ2-1
TGCGCCAGCAGCTTGGTGGAGGACTCCTACAATGAGCAGTTCTTC CASSLVEDSYNEQFF TRBV5-1 NA NA TRBJ2-1
TGTGCCAGCAGCTTACTTCCGGGACAGGGATTAGAAAAACTGTTTTTT CASSLLPGQGLEKLFF TRBV7-9 NA TRBD1 TRBJ1-4
TGTGCCAGCAGCTTAGTTCCAGGGGCCGATACGCAGTATTTT CASSLVPGADTQYF TRBV7-2 few NA TRBJ2-3
TGTGCCAGCAGCTTTACTAGCGGGAGTACCCAGTACTTC CASSFTSGSTQYF TRBV12-1 NA NA TRBJ2-5
TGTGCCAGCAGCTTGCTCGGGGAGCAGTACTTC CASSLLGEQYF TRBV5-6 few NA TRBJ2-7
TGTGCCAGCAGTTTACCAGGGACTTACACTGAAGCTTTCTTT CASSLPGTYTEAFF TRBV28 NA NA TRBJ1-1
TGTGCCAGCAGCTCGGGACAGGGAGGCCACGAGCAGTACTTC CASSSGQGGHEQYF TRBV7-9 few TRBD1 TRBJ2-7
TGTGCCAGCAGCCAAGAACAGGGGTTCTACAATGAGCAGTTCTTC CASSQEQGFYNEQFF TRBV3-1/TRBV3-2 few TRBD1 TRBJ2-1
TGTGCTAGCAGCTTAATGGGGCGGGCGGGCACCGGGGAGCTGTTTTTT CASSLMGRAGTGELFF TRBV7-7 once NA TRBJ2-2
TGTGCCAGCGAATCGGAAGTTAGGTATTCACCCCTCCACTTT CASESEVRYSPLHF TRBV6-5 NA NA TRBJ1-6
TGCGCCAGCAGCTTGGGGGACAGGGGGCGCCTCGAGCAGTACTTC CASSLGDRGRLEQYF TRBV5-1 NA TRBD1 TRBJ2-7
TGTGCCTGGAGTCTGACAGCAACTAATGAAAAACTGTTTTTT CAWSLTATNEKLFF TRBV30 NA NA TRBJ1-4
TGTGCCAGCAGCCGGGCGGCGGGAGGGTCCACAGATACGCAGTATTTT CASSRAAGGSTDTQYF TRBV7-6 NA TRBD2 TRBJ2-3
TGTGCCAGCAGCCGTGCCAGGGGGCACTATGGCTACACCTTC CASSRARGHYGYTF TRBV6-6 NA TRBD1 TRBJ1-2
TGTGCCTGGAGTGTACTTCGGGGTCTTAACTATGGCTACACCTTC CAWSVLRGLNYGYTF TRBV30 NA NA TRBJ1-2
TGTGCCAGCAGCTTTTACAGACAAGAGACCCAGTACTTC CASSFYRQETQYF TRBV5-6 NA NA TRBJ2-5
TGCGCCAGCAGAAGACCAGCCTACACCGGGGAGCTGTTTTTT CASRRPAYTGELFF TRBV10-1 NA NA TRBJ2-2
TGTGCCAGCAGCCAAGATTTTACTCAGCCCCAGCATTTT CASSQDFTQPQHF TRBV4-2 NA NA TRBJ1-5
TGTGCCAGTCTCCCGAACAGGAATAGAGCAGATACGCAGTATTTT CASLPNRNRADTQYF TRBV19 NA NA TRBJ2-3
TGTGCCAGCAGCTTACTGGGGGGAGGAAGCACTGAAGCTTTCTTT CASSLLGGGSTEAFF TRBV7-2 NA NA TRBJ1-1
TGCGCCAGCAGCTTGGAAGGGGGGACCACCGGGGAGCTGTTTTTT CASSLEGGTTGELFF TRBV5-1 NA NA TRBJ2-2
TGTGCCAGCAGTTACACTAGCGGGAGTGGTACAGATACGCAGTATTTT CASSYTSGSGTDTQYF TRBV6-6 NA TRBD2 TRBJ2-3
TGTGCCAGCAGCTTGTTTCAAGCAGATACGCAGTATTTT CASSLFQADTQYF TRBV5-4 NA NA TRBJ2-3
TGTGCCAGCAGCCAACGAACAGGAGGGGGAAATGAAAAACTGTTTTTT CASSQRTGGGNEKLFF TRBV14 NA NA TRBJ1-4
TGTGCTAGTGCCCCAGATATTTCTTCACCCCTCCACTTT CASAPDISSPLHF TRBV12-5 NA NA TRBJ1-6
TGCGCCAGCAGCTTGGAACGGGAGACTAACACTGAAGCTTTCTTT CASSLERETNTEAFF TRBV5-1 NA NA TRBJ1-1
TGTGCCAGCTTCCCTTTCGCCTCCGGGACACGCTATGGCTACACCTTC CASFPFASGTRYGYTF TRBV2 few NA TRBJ1-2
TGTGCCAGCTCACGCGAGGCGGGGACCTCTGGAAACACCATATATTTT CASSREAGTSGNTIYF TRBV18 NA NA TRBJ1-3
TGTGCCAGCAGCCCGACGGGACAGCCGAACACTGAAGCTTTCTTT CASSPTGQPNTEAFF TRBV5-4 NA TRBD1 TRBJ1-1
TGCAGCGTAACAGAGAGCTCCTACGAGCAGTACTTC CSVTESSYEQYF TRBV29-1 few NA TRBJ2-7